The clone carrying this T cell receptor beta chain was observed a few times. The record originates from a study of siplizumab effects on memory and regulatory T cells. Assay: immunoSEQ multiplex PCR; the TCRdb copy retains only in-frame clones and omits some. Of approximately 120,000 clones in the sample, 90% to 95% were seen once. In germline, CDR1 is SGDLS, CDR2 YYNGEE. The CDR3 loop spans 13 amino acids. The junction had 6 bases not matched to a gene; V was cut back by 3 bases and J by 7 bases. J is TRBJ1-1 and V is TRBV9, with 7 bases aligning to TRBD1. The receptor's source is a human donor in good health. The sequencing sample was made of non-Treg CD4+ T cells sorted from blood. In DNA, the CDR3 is TGTGCCAGCAGCGCCGGGACAGTTCATGAAGCTTTCTTT. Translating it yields CASSAGTVHEAFF.